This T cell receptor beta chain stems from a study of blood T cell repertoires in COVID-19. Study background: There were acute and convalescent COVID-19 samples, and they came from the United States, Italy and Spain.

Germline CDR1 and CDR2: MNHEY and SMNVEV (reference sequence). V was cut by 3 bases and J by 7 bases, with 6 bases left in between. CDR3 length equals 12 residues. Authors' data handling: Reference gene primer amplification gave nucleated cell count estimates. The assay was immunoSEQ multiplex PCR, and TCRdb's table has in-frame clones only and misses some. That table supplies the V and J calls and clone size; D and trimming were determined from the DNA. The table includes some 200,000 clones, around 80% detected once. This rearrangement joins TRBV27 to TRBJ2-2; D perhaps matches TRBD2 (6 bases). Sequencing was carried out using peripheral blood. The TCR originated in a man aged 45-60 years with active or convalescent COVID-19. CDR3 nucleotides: TGTGCCAGCAGTTTGGGGGGCGGGGAGCTGTTTTTT. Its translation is CASSLGGGELFF.